This TCR beta chain was recorded in a study of shared clonotypes between healthy human individuals. Whole-study context: Three plates were used per donor for CD4 naive, three for CD4 memory, two for CD8 naive and one for CD8 memory. Study-level points and caveats: Clonotype sharing among donors, it was expected, would be affected by sequencing depth.

CDR1 and CDR2 from the germline V gene are MNHNS and SASEGT. The V end was cut by 7 bases, the J end by 3 bases, with 14 bases between. This CDR3 has 14 residues. The data were produced by immunoSEQ multiplex PCR, yet TCRdb's version contains in-frame clones alone and is incomplete. The profile shows over 950,000 clones, 70% to 85% of them singletons. This clone was seen once. Its antigen is currently unknown. This sequence originates from a man between 18 and 35 years old in good health. Some clones in this sample may be carry-over from other donors' samples. V is TRBV6-1 and J is TRBJ2-3; the D is unclear. The source material was memory CD4+ T cells from PBMCs. Subset of the sample: CD45RA-negative fraction. The CDR3 spells CASKMVGETDTQYF. The CDR3 DNA reads TGTGCCAGCAAAATGGTCGGAGAGACAGATACGCAGTATTTT.